This T cell receptor beta chain was observed in a study of regulatory T cells in long-lasting Graves disease. General study results and limits: Clonotypes that were public and shared totalled a few thousand in persistent patients versus 800 to 1,000 in new patients. Persistent Graves' patients showed less TCR diversity than newly diagnosed ones.

CDR3-region Arm-PCR and iRepertoire HTBI primers produced the TCR beta libraries. A single record per CDR3 protein comes from TCRdb applying MiXCR to the multiplex PCR reads. This sample has a few hundred thousand distinct CDR3 sequences, with roughly 19% found just once. Time point indicated: newly diagnosed GD, antithyroid drugs for less than 3 months. RNA isolated from PBMCs was used to make the TCR library. This clonotype was recorded many times. Its antigen is currently unknown. Trimming shortened V by 5 bases and J by 5 bases, and 5 bases separated the two germline ends. CDR1 and CDR2 from the germline V gene are SGHAT and FQNNGV. The CDR3 contains 11 residues. These data also formed part of another study, on T cells in Graves' hyperthyroidism and ophthalmopathy.

This chain links TRBV11-2 with TRBJ2-3; no clear D gene. Sequences were derived from peripheral blood mononuclear cells (PBMCs), sampled at new diagnosis, from a patient treated with antithyroid drugs. The sequence came from a woman aged 25-40 years with Graves disease. CDR3: CASSPKDTQYF. DNA of the CDR3: TGTGCCAGCAGCCCTAAAGATACGCAGTATTTT. The full variable domain, completed using reference TRBV11-2 and TRBJ2-3, is EAGVAQSPRYKIIEKRQSVAFWCNPISGHATLYWYQQILGQGPKLLIQFQNNGVVDDSQLPKDRFSAERLKGVDSTLKIQPAKLEDSAVYLCASSPKDTQYFGPGTRLTVL.